These 25 T cell receptor beta chains came from one sample sequenced in a study of shared clonotypes between healthy human individuals. Some clones are missing from TCRdb's copy, which holds only in-frame ones; the method was immunoSEQ multiplex PCR. Of hundreds of thousands of clones in the sample, 72% were seen once. Sequenced sample: memory CD4+ T cells sorted from blood. Subset meaning: CD45RA-negative fraction. These receptors all come from a woman younger than 45 in good health.

J is TRBJ2-5 and V is TRBV27, with D perhaps given as TRBD1 or TRBD2 (5 bases each). This CDR3 region has 15 residues. Germline V gene sequence: CDR1 MNHEY, CDR2 SMNVEV (reference sequence). Trimming shortened V by 5 bases and J by 7 bases, and 20 bases separated the two germline ends. The CDR3 loop is CASSPPGRLTMTQYF. In DNA, the CDR3 is TGTGCCAGCAGTCCCCCGGGACGTCTTACGATGACCCAGTACTTC.

This chain joins TRBV7-6 and TRBJ2-7; D not resolved. Germline V gene lookup returns CDR1 SGHVS and CDR2 FNYEAQ. The germline V and J ends were trimmed by 3 bases and 3 bases, with 3 bases remaining between them. This CDR3 is built from 11 residues. DNA for the CDR3: TGTGCCAGCAGCTTGAACTACGAGCAGTACTTC. Encoded protein: CASSLNYEQYF.

Here the CDR3 reads CSVGRQGYSYNEQFF. The CDR3 DNA is TGCAGCGTCGGCCGTCAGGGTTACTCCTACAATGAGCAGTTCTTC. The chain uses TRBV29-1 and TRBJ2-1; possibly TRBD1 for D (5 bases). Trimming took off 6 bases at V and 0 bases at J, with 15 bases between the two ends. Germline CDR1 and CDR2: SQVTM and ANQGSEA. The CDR3 runs 15 residues.

J is TRBJ2-1 and V is TRBV2, with no clear D. The CDR3 runs 12 residues. From germline, CDR1 is SNHLY and CDR2 FYNNEI. V was trimmed by 3 bases and J by 5 bases, leaving 5 bases between them. CDR3 sequence reads: CASSEGNNEQFF. As DNA, the CDR3 is TGTGCCAGCAGTGAGGGAAACAATGAGCAGTTCTTC.

The V and J genes are TRBV29-1 and TRBJ2-1; tentatively, D is TRBD1 or TRBD2 (5 bases each). The CDR3 sequence is 16 residues long. Germline V gene data show CDR1 as SQVTM and CDR2 as ANQGSEA. Trimming took off 4 bases at V and 6 bases at J, with 22 bases between the two ends. CDR3: CSVVVWLGPPGNEQFF. The CDR3 nucleotides read TGCAGCGTTGTTGTTTGGTTGGGACCCCCTGGCAATGAGCAGTTCTTC.

This sequence joins TRBV11-2 and TRBJ2-5, with D unresolved. Germline values: CDR1 SGHAT, CDR2 FQNNGV. This CDR3 is built from 14 residues. V was pared by 5 bases and J by 2 bases, with 12 bases between. The CDR3 region is CASSPSGRQETQYF. The CDR3 DNA reads TGTGCCAGCAGCCCCTCCGGGCGGCAAGAGACCCAGTACTTC.

J is TRBJ1-1 and V is TRBV29-1; D gene unclear. The CDR3 runs 13 residues. The germline V gene encodes CDR1 SQVTM and CDR2 ANQGSEA. The germline V and J ends were trimmed by 0 bases and 4 bases, with 9 bases remaining between them. The CDR3 spells CSVEEGGGTEAFF. In nucleotides, the CDR3 is TGCAGCGTTGAAGAGGGAGGAGGCACTGAAGCTTTCTTT.

This clone was seen once. The chain carries TRBV5-1 and TRBJ2-3; 7 bases map to TRBD2. Germline CDR1 and CDR2: SGHRS and YFSETQ. V trimming: 3 bases; J trimming: 3 bases; junction bases outside the gene matches: 7. There are 15 residues in the CDR3. CDR3 in DNA: TGCGCCAGCAGCTATAAGCTCGGGGGGACAGATACGCAGTATTTT. This gives the protein CASSYKLGGTDTQYF.

The chain uses TRBV15 and TRBJ2-7, with a tentative D call TRBD1 (6 bases). The V and J ends lost 1 base and 2 bases respectively, with 9 bases between them. The CDR3 extends over 14 amino acids. Germline CDR1 reads LNHNV; CDR2 reads YYDKDF (reference sequence). CDR3 loop: CATSRGQDPYEQYF. The CDR3 nucleotides are TGTGCCACCAGCAGAGGACAGGACCCCTACGAGCAGTACTTC.

This clone was seen more than once but under ten times. V usage is TRBV5-4 and J usage is TRBJ1-1; D gene ambiguous. Per germline, CDR1 SGHNT and CDR2 YYREEE (reference sequence). V shed 0 bases and J shed 5 bases, with 11 bases lying between them. This CDR3 comprises 14 residues. The DNA for the CDR3 is TGTGCCAGCAGCTTGGCATACAGTGGTACTGAAGCTTTCTTT. This encodes CASSLAYSGTEAFF.

About this clone: At the DNA level, this CDR3 is encoded by other sequences in the same sample as well. V usage is TRBV28 and J usage is TRBJ1-2; D uncertain. Germline CDR1 and CDR2: MDHEN and SYDVKM. This CDR3 comprises 13 residues. Between the trimmed V and J ends, which lost 3 bases and 4 bases, there was a span of 9 bases. CDR3 bases: TGTGCCAGCAGTTTGGGCGGCCGCTATGGCTACACCTTC. Protein product: CASSLGGRYGYTF.

This sequence joins TRBV5-1 and TRBJ2-7, with 8 positions matching TRBD1. This CDR3 contains 15 residues. V was pared by 3 bases and J by 6 bases, with 11 bases of the junction left unmatched. Germline V gene data show CDR1 as SGHRS and CDR2 as YFSETQ. CDR3 region: CASSSTGGRPSEQYF. The CDR3 coding sequence is TGCGCCAGCAGCTCAACAGGGGGACGTCCCTCCGAGCAGTACTTC.

J is TRBJ2-3 and V is TRBV7-3; TRBD1 or TRBD2 may be the D gene (5 bases each). Trimming pared 2 bases from V and 4 bases from J, leaving 10 bases between. CDR1 and CDR2 from the germline V gene are SGHTA and FQGTGA. This CDR3 has 14 residues. The CDR3 sequence is CASSLVGTADTQYF. CDR3 nucleotide sequence: TGTGCCAGCAGCTTAGTCGGGACGGCAGATACGCAGTATTTT.

This clone occurred a few times. The genes are TRBV6-5 and TRBJ2-1, with no clear D. V lost 0 bases and J lost 6, with 6 bases in between. Germline V CDR1 and CDR2: MNHEY, SVGAGI. There are 13 residues in the CDR3. Here the CDR3 DNA reads TGTGCCAGCAGTTACTCTGGACGCAATGAGCAGTTCTTC. It is translated as CASSYSGRNEQFF.

The chain employs TRBV6-6 and TRBJ2-7; D is undetermined. Trimming cost V 6 bases and J 1 base, with 16 bases left between them. This CDR3 has 15 residues. Germline CDR1 is MNHNY and CDR2 is SVGAGI (reference sequence). CDR3 in amino acids: CASRYRPVGSYEQYF. The CDR3 DNA reads TGTGCCAGCAGGTATCGTCCCGTGGGTTCCTACGAGCAGTACTTC.

The chain couples TRBV21-1 to TRBJ1-1. TRBV21-1 is assigned pseudogene status. The CDR3 is 16 residues long. In nucleotides, the CDR3 is TGTGCCAGCAGCAAAGAGGCCGCTCCTCGGTGGACTGAAGCTTTCTTT. Its protein is CASSKEAAPRWTEAFF.

Only a few counts were recorded for this clone. This chain connects TRBV6-1 to TRBJ2-1; D is undetermined. V lost 3 bases and J lost 12, with 15 bases in between. CDR1 and CDR2 (germline): MNHNS, SASEGT. This CDR3 contains 13 residues. In nucleotides, the CDR3 is TGTGCCAGCAGTGATGGTCAGATAGCCACGCAGTTCTTC. It codes for CASSDGQIATQFF.

This rearrangement joins TRBV6-5 to TRBJ1-4; D not certain. The V gene's germline CDR1 is MNHEY and CDR2 SVGAGI. The V end lost 2 bases, the J end lost 0 bases, and 10 bases lay between the germline ends. The CDR3 length is 16 residues. Written as DNA, the CDR3 is TGTGCCAGCAGTTACGACGGCCTTACAACTAATGAAAAACTGTTTTTT. Encoded protein: CASSYDGLTTNEKLFF.

This clone was counted a single time. The chain uses TRBV2 and TRBJ2-2, with D maybe TRBD1 (6 bases). Germline V gene data show CDR1 as SNHLY and CDR2 as FYNNEI. This CDR3 is 14 amino acids long. V was clipped by 6 bases and J by 8 bases, with 16 bases between them. The CDR3 sequence: CASRADRQRGELFF. The CDR3 nucleotides read TGTGCCAGCAGAGCTGACAGGCAGAGGGGGGAGCTGTTTTTT. The full variable domain, with the rest looked up from reference TRBV2 and TRBJ2-2, is EPEVTQTPSHQVTQMGQEVILRCVPISNHLYFYWYRQILGQKVEFLVSFYNNEISEKSEIFDDQFSVERPDGSNFTLKIRSTKLEDSAMYFCASRADRQRGELFFGEGSRLTVL.

V and J are TRBV6-1 and TRBJ1-1, with D hard to call. Germline CDR1 reads MNHNS; CDR2 reads SASEGT. CDR3 size: 15 residues. Trimming cost V 2 bases and J 0 bases, with 10 bases left between them. CDR3 bases: TGTGCCAGCAGTGAACTCCGTGTAATGAACACTGAAGCTTTCTTT. Amino acids: CASSELRVMNTEAFF.

The chain uses TRBV5-1 and TRBJ1-3; D gene ambiguous. Trimming stripped 0 bases from V and 4 bases from J, with 8 bases between. The CDR3 has 14 amino acids. Germline loops: CDR1 SGHRS, CDR2 YFSETQ. CDR3: CASSLGIDGNTIYF. CDR3 sequence (DNA): TGCGCCAGCAGCTTGGGGATAGACGGAAACACCATATATTTT. Drawing the rest from reference TRBV5-1 and TRBJ1-3, the complete variable domain is KAGVTQTPRYLIKTRGQQVTLSCSPISGHRSVSWYQQTPGQGLQFLFEYFSETQRNKGNFPGRFSGRQFSNSRSEMNVSTLELGDSALYLCASSLGIDGNTIYFGEGSWLTVV.

This clone was picked up a small number of times. The J gene is TRBJ2-7, the V gene TRBV28; 8 positions agree with TRBD2. Germline lookup yields CDR1 MDHEN and CDR2 SYDVKM. The J segment lost 6 bases and the V segment lost 7 bases, leaving 11 bases of the junction unmatched. CDR3 length: 14 residues. DNA of the CDR3: TGTGCCAGCAACGAAGCGGGAGATCCTCCCGAGCAGTACTTC. It codes for CASNEAGDPPEQYF.

V gene TRBV18 combines with J gene TRBJ1-2; 9 bases agree with TRBD1. V shed 5 bases and J 6 bases; nucleotides not matched to a gene: 7. This CDR3 is built from 14 residues. Per germline, CDR1 KGHSH and CDR2 LQKENI. The CDR3 sequence is CASSSGQGVNGYTF. CDR3 DNA sequence: TGTGCCAGCTCATCGGGACAGGGAGTCAATGGCTACACCTTC.

The V gene is TRBV29-1, the J gene TRBJ1-2; possible D gene TRBD1, 5 bases. V lost 4 bases and J lost 7, with 10 bases in between. CDR3 size: 11 residues. Per germline, CDR1 SQVTM and CDR2 ANQGSEA. DNA of the CDR3: TGCAGCGTTGCGTGGGGGTCTGGCTACACCTTC. Its protein is CSVAWGSGYTF. The full variable domain, rest sourced from reference TRBV29-1 and TRBJ1-2, is SAVISQKPSRDICQRGTSLTIQCQVDSQVTMMFWYRQQPGQSLTLIATANQGSEATYESGFVIDKFPISRPNLTFSTLTVSNMSPEDSSIYLCSVAWGSGYTFGSGTRLTVV.

CDR3 nucleotides: TGTGCCTGGACTCAGGGCAGAAACACCATATATTTT. It specifies CAWTQGRNTIYF. This chain links TRBV30 with TRBJ1-3; D possibly corresponds to TRBD1 (5 bases). The germline V gene encodes CDR1 GTSNPN and CDR2 SVGIG (reference sequence). V lost 4 bases and J 5 bases, leaving 9 bases between the germline ends. The CDR3 is made up of 12 amino acids.